This T cell receptor beta chain comes out of a study of breast tumors, draining lymph nodes, adjacent tissues. This clonotype occurred many times. Its antigen is unidentified. Samples came from axillary lymph nodes draining the breast cancer. There are 15 residues in the CDR3. In germline, CDR1 is SQVTM, CDR2 ANQGSEA. The V segment lost 3 bases and the J segment 6 bases; nucleotides outside the gene matches: 5. Study-wide results and caveats: That most tumor T cells come from lymph nodes remained unproven.

TCRdb redid the calling of the multiplex PCR reads with MiXCR, one entry per CDR3 protein. Of fewer than 150,000 distinct CDR3 sequences in the sample, 21% were seen once. The gene calls are TRBV29-1 and TRBJ2-1; 13 nucleotides line up with TRBD2. Sequences were obtained from axillary lymph node tissue. The TCR sequence derives from a female donor with breast cancer. Some clones in this sample may be carry-over from other donors' samples. CDR3 residues: CSVDGLAGVGNEQFF. CDR3 nucleotides: TGCAGCGTTGATGGACTAGCGGGAGTCGGCAATGAGCAGTTCTTC.